Sequencing of this T cell receptor beta chain was carried out in a study of T cells in Graves' hyperthyroidism and ophthalmopathy. Study-level information: Peripheral blood samples were taken at initial diagnosis, prior to any treatment.

From germline, CDR1 is ENHRY and CDR2 SYGVKD. Trimming cost V 4 bases and J 6 bases, with 16 bases left between them. The CDR3 has 15 amino acids. What was amplified from RNA transcripts were TCR beta CDR3 regions. TCR CDR3 regions were first amplified by RT-PCR with HTBI primers. TCRdb ran MiXCR on the multiplex PCR reads and lists one entry per CDR3 protein. The repertoire holds about 600,000 distinct CDR3 sequences, more than 15% seen once, with under 3.5% in the top ten. V and J are TRBV10-3 and TRBJ2-1, with no clear D. Material: blood. The clonotype originates from a woman in her forties with Graves' ophthalmopathy. For the CDR3, the DNA is TGTGCCATCAGTGGGACCGGACCGCTGGGCAATGAGCAGTTCTTC. This translates into CAISGTGPLGNEQFF.